The rows below give T cell receptor beta chains drawn from one sample of a study of cytomegalovirus exposure and HLA in healthy donors. The method was immunoSEQ multiplex PCR; TCRdb's version includes in-frame clones alone and lacks a portion of them. The sample carries about 160,000 clones, about 81% recorded once. Sequencing was performed on PBMCs. These receptors were taken from a woman aged 50 to 65 in good health and CMV-seropositive. Each CDR3 is given with its conserved first and last residue. A D gene is named only where the DNA matches it firmly. Clone size is not always given. Where it is, it says once, few, many or a class for expanded clones.

TGTGCCAGCAGGCCAGGGGTGGGACCAGGGACCGGGGAGCTGTTTTTT,CASRPGVGPGTGELFF,TRBJ2-2,-,TRBV9,-
TGTGCCAGCAGGAGATTCCAGGGGCCGTTTGAAGCTTTCTTT,CASRRFQGPFEAFF,TRBJ1-1,-,TRBV2,-
TGTGCCAGCGGCCGGGACAGGAGCAATCAGCCCCAGCATTTT,CASGRDRSNQPQHF,TRBJ1-5,-,TRBV6-5,TRBD1
TGTGCCAGCAGTCAAGGACGGGAGGGAGCTAATGAAAAACTGTTTTTT,CASSQGREGANEKLFF,TRBJ1-4,-,TRBV5-8,-
TGTGCCAGCAGGTACATAGCGGGCCCAACCTACGAGCAGTACTTC,CASRYIAGPTYEQYF,TRBJ2-7,-,TRBV6-5,TRBD2
TGCGCCAGCACCGAGTGCCTGCGGGGGGCCCCAGTGGGTACGCAGTATTTT,CASTECLRGAPVGTQYF,TRBJ2-3,-,TRBV10-1,TRBD2
TGTGCCAGCAGCTCATCTAGCGGGGGGAACGGGGAGCTGTTTTTT,CASSSSSGGNGELFF,TRBJ2-2,few,TRBV7-6,TRBD2
TGTGCCAGCGCGAGTATCACAGATACGCAGTATTTT,CASASITDTQYF,TRBJ2-3,-,TRBV7-9,-
TGTGCCAGTAGTAACCGGGACAGACAAACCGGGGAGCTGTTTTTT,CASSNRDRQTGELFF,TRBJ2-2,once,TRBV19,TRBD1
TGTGCCAGCAACGGACAGGGCAGCGAGCAGTACTTC,CASNGQGSEQYF,TRBJ2-7,-,TRBV2,TRBD1
TGTGCCATCAGTGAGAGACAGGAGTTAGGTGGAAACACCATATATTTT,CAISERQELGGNTIYF,TRBJ1-3,-,TRBV10-3,-
TGTGCCAGCAGCGTAGGCACGGTCCAGGGGGCTGGCTACACCTTC,CASSVGTVQGAGYTF,TRBJ1-2,-,TRBV9,TRBD1
TGTGCCAGCTCACACTCCGGGACAGATGAAAAACTGTTTTTT,CASSHSGTDEKLFF,TRBJ1-4,once,TRBV18,TRBD1
TGTGCCAGTTGTTTCAAGGAGAAGACGGCATACGAGCAGTACTTC,CASCFKEKTAYEQYF,TRBJ2-7,-,TRBV9,-
TGTGCCAGTAGTATAAGGGGCGCAGGATCACCCCTCCACTTT,CASSIRGAGSPLHF,TRBJ1-6,-,TRBV19,-
TGTGCCAGCAGTGGCAACCGGTTTCCCTCCTACGAGCAGTACTTC,CASSGNRFPSYEQYF,TRBJ2-7,-,TRBV2,-
TGCGCCAGCAGCTTGGCGGACAGGGACGCCGGGGAGCTGTTTTTT,CASSLADRDAGELFF,TRBJ2-2,few,TRBV5-1,TRBD1
TGTGCCAGCAGCCGCGAGGGACAGGGAACCCAATCCTACGAGCAGTACTTC,CASSREGQGTQSYEQYF,TRBJ2-7,-,TRBV4-2,TRBD1
TGTGCCAGTAGTAGACTCGACAGTTTCTACACTGAAGCTTTCTTT,CASSRLDSFYTEAFF,TRBJ1-1,few,TRBV19,-
TGTGCCAGCAGTATCAGTACGGGGGGCACAGATACGCAGTATTTT,CASSISTGGTDTQYF,TRBJ2-3,-,TRBV11-3,-
TGTGCCATCAGTCTTGGCGGGGCAGTCCAGTACTTC,CAISLGGAVQYF,TRBJ2-7,-,TRBV10-3,-
TGTGCCAGCAGCTTCACAGGGGGCGCAGGGACTGAAGCTTTCTTT,CASSFTGGAGTEAFF,TRBJ1-1,-,TRBV7-3,TRBD1
TGTGCCAGCAGTTTTGAAGGAGCGTTTAGGCATTTT,CASSFEGAFRHF,TRBJ1-5,-,TRBV28,-
TGCGCCAGCAGCCAACAGGAGGGGCCAGATACGCAGTATTTT,CASSQQEGPDTQYF,TRBJ2-3,-,TRBV4-1,-
TGTGCCAGCAGTTCCGACATTAACACTGAAGCTTTCTTT,CASSSDINTEAFF,TRBJ1-1,-,TRBV5-5,-
TGTGCCAGCAGTCAACAGTGGGCGAACACTGAAGCTTTCTTT,CASSQQWANTEAFF,TRBJ1-1,-,TRBV6-5,-
TGTGCCAGCAGTTTATCGAGGATCTCCTACGAGCAGTACTTC,CASSLSRISYEQYF,TRBJ2-7,once,TRBV27,-
TGCGCCAGCAGATTTGATGCGGGGACTAGCGCCGGGGAGCTGTTTTTT,CASRFDAGTSAGELFF,TRBJ2-2,-,TRBV5-1,TRBD2
TGTGCCAGCCATCGGGGGGGTAGCTACGAGCAGTACTTC,CASHRGGSYEQYF,TRBJ2-7,-,TRBV2,TRBD2
TGTGCCACCAGCAGAGAAGGAACGGGCTACGAGCAGTACTTC,CATSREGTGYEQYF,TRBJ2-7,-,TRBV15,-
TGTGCCAGCAGTCCTGACAGTTACGGCAATCAGCCCCAGCATTTT,CASSPDSYGNQPQHF,TRBJ1-5,-,TRBV6-5,-
TGTGCCAGCAAGATTGTGGAGAGCGGAAACACCATATATTTT,CASKIVESGNTIYF,TRBJ1-3,-,TRBV6-1,-
TGCGCCAGCAGTTACAGGGGGCGAGAATCTGGGGCCAACGTCCTGACTTTC,CASSYRGRESGANVLTF,TRBJ2-6,-,TRBV5-1,TRBD1
TGTGCCAGCAGCTTGGGAGGTGGAGAGCAGTACTTC,CASSLGGGEQYF,TRBJ2-7,-,TRBV5-4,-
TGTGCCATCAGTGGGACAGGGTGGGAATCAGCTAACTATGGCTACACCTTC,CAISGTGWESANYGYTF,TRBJ1-2,few,TRBV10-3,TRBD1
TGTGCCAGCAGCGCCTCCTTCGGGGGGGGTACCGGGGAGCTGTTTTTT,CASSASFGGGTGELFF,TRBJ2-2,-,TRBV9,TRBD2
TGTGCCAGCAGCATACGGACTAGGCGTCGCCAAGAGACCCAGTACTTC,CASSIRTRRRQETQYF,TRBJ2-5,-,TRBV16,TRBD2
TGTGCCTGGACTACCGGGGCCAGGGGTTATTCGTCACCCCTCCACTTT,CAWTTGARGYSSPLHF,TRBJ1-6,-,TRBV30,-
TGTGCCAGCAGCTTGCAACTAGCGGGGGGGCCAGATACGCAGTATTTT,CASSLQLAGGPDTQYF,TRBJ2-3,-,TRBV5-4,TRBD2
TGTGCCAGCAGCACGACAGGGGGCCGGGAAGAGACCCAGTACTTC,CASSTTGGREETQYF,TRBJ2-5,-,TRBV7-9,TRBD1
TGCGCCAGCACCCCGGGCCGGGGGGGCACTGAAGCTTTCTTT,CASTPGRGGTEAFF,TRBJ1-1,-,TRBV5-1,-
TGTGCCAGCAGCTTAGTGGGGCGGGGGGTGCAAGAGACCCAGTACTTC,CASSLVGRGVQETQYF,TRBJ2-5,-,TRBV11-2,TRBD2
TGTGCCTGGACCTGGGGCCCTGGAAACACCATATATTTT,CAWTWGPGNTIYF,TRBJ1-3,-,TRBV30,-